The next 23 T cell receptor beta chains were all read from a single sample in a study of blood T cells in healthy people across ages. PCR was performed a second time for roughly 7 to 12 cycles using a sample-barcoded 5' primer and a J-beta primer mix. TCRdb redid the calling of the 5' RACE reads with MiXCR, one entry per CDR3 protein. Here the sample spans about 930,000 distinct CDR3 sequences, 25% to 35% being singletons. The sample was also reused in another study, on T cells of mothers and their children.

The specimen was blood. The receptors shown here come from a woman aged 40 to 55 in good health.

This clonotype occurred a few times. J is TRBJ2-1 and V is TRBV13; D is possibly TRBD2 (5 bases). This CDR3 spans 16 amino acids. Germline V gives CDR1 PRHDT, CDR2 FYEKMQ (reference sequence). The ends were cut back, 2 bases at V and 0 bases at J, with 11 bases in the middle. DNA of the CDR3: TGTGCCAGCAGCTTACTCTATACTAGCTCCTACAATGAGCAGTTCTTC. As protein: CASSLLYTSSYNEQFF.

This clonotype was counted at least ten times. The gene calls are TRBV6-2 or TRBV6-3 and TRBJ2-7, with D perhaps TRBD1 (5 bases). Germline loops: CDR1 MNHEY, CDR2 SVGEGT. V lost 0 bases and J 3 bases, leaving 12 bases between the germline ends. There are 15 residues in the CDR3. The DNA for the CDR3 is TGTGCCAGCAGTTACTCACCAGAGCAGGGCTACGAGCAGTACTTC. Its protein product is CASSYSPEQGYEQYF.

The chain carries TRBV7-2 and TRBJ2-3; D remains ambiguous. The CDR3 has 13 amino acids. V was clipped by 5 bases and J by 9 bases, with 15 bases between them. CDR1 SGHTA and CDR2 FQGNSA come from the germline V gene. CDR3 amino acids: CASSEPPLWTQYF. The CDR3 nucleotides are TGTGCCAGCAGCGAGCCGCCCTTATGGACGCAGTATTTT.

This chain uses TRBV7-9 with TRBJ1-1; D perhaps matches TRBD1 (5 bases). The CDR3 covers 18 residues. Trimming left V 1 base short and J 1 base short, with 19 bases between. Germline V CDR1 and CDR2: SEHNR, FQNEAQ (reference sequence). CDR3 region: CASSLVVEPGRKNTEAFF. The CDR3 coding sequence is TGTGCCAGCAGCTTAGTAGTGGAGCCGGGACGGAAGAACACTGAAGCTTTCTTT.

This chain connects TRBV10-3 to TRBJ1-1; no clear D. Looked up from germline, CDR1 is ENHRY and CDR2 is SYGVKD. V lost 1 base and J lost 3, with 6 bases in between. The CDR3 consists of 13 residues. This CDR3 reads CAISEFGDTEAFF. CDR3 nucleotide sequence: TGTGCCATCAGTGAGTTTGGGGACACTGAAGCTTTCTTT.

DNA of the CDR3: TGTGCCAGCAGCGTTGGGTGGGATGAAAAACTGTTTTTT. Translating it yields CASSVGWDEKLFF. The V call is TRBV9, the J call TRBJ1-4, with D hard to call. Germline V gives CDR1 SGDLS, CDR2 YYNGEE. The CDR3 contains 13 residues. Trimming took off 2 bases at V and 6 bases at J, with 8 bases between the two ends. Supplemented by reference TRBV9 and TRBJ1-4, the full variable domain reads DSGVTQTPKHLITATGQRVTLRCSPRSGDLSVYWYQQSLDQGLQFLIQYYNGEERAKGNILERFSAQQFPDLHSELNLSSLELGDSALYFCASSVGWDEKLFFGSGTQLSVL.

This clonotype appeared once. Sequence at one end of the junction differs from germline and may be a read error. This chain connects TRBV5-1 to TRBJ2-6, with D perhaps TRBD1 or TRBD2 (5 bases each). The V gene's germline CDR1 is SGHRS and CDR2 YFSETQ. CDR3 length equals 14 residues. The CDR3 is CASSLESGANVRTF. CDR3 coding DNA: TGCGCCAGCAGCTTGGAATCCGGGGCCAACGTCCGGACTTTC. The full variable domain, rest sourced from reference TRBV5-1 and TRBJ2-6, is KAGVTQTPRYLIKTRGQQVTLSCSPISGHRSVSWYQQTPGQGLQFLFEYFSETQRNKGNFPGRFSGRQFSNSRSEMNVSTLELGDSALYLCASSLESGANVRTFGAGSRLTVL.

With regard to this clonotype: Germline is not matched at one junction end, which may reflect a read error. This chain links TRBV7-6 with TRBJ2-1; D might be TRBD1 (6 bases). The CDR3 totals 12 residues. The germline V gene encodes CDR1 SGHVS and CDR2 FNYEAQ. CDR3 in amino acids: CASNLVGTEQFF. CDR3 coding DNA: TGTGCCAGCAACTTAGTAGGGACAGAGCAGTTCTTC.

The chain recombines TRBV5-1 with TRBJ2-4; D is possibly TRBD1 or TRBD2 (7 bases each). Germline CDR1 SGHRS, CDR2 YFSETQ. This CDR3 has 17 residues. Trimming left V 0 bases short and J 7 bases short, with 20 bases between. CDR3 region: CASSLEGGGASRNIQYF. The CDR3 region has the DNA TGCGCCAGCAGCTTGGAGGGAGGGGGCGCAAGCAGGAACATTCAGTACTTC.

In regard to this clonotype: A read error is possible here, since a much larger clone lies one base away. This chain uses TRBV18 with TRBJ1-1, with TRBD1 matching over 9 bases. This CDR3 comprises 15 residues. With 6 bases clipped from V and 3 bases from J, the junction kept 8 bases outside the gene matches. From germline, CDR1 is KGHSH and CDR2 LQKENI. The CDR3 loop is CASSQGQGMDTEAFF. The CDR3 coding sequence is TGTGCCAGCTCTCAAGGACAGGGGATGGACACTGAAGCTTTCTTT.

V and J are TRBV7-2 and TRBJ2-3; D is unclear. The CDR3 is made up of 16 amino acids. CDR1 is SGHTA, CDR2 FQGNSA, per germline. Trimming took off 5 bases at V and 2 bases at J, with 17 bases between the two ends. CDR3 in DNA: TGTGCCAGCAGCCTGACCGGGCCCAAAATCACAGATACGCAGTATTTT. This translates into CASSLTGPKITDTQYF.

The chain combines TRBV20-1 with TRBJ2-5; 13 nucleotides align to TRBD2. CDR3 length: 15 amino acids. Germline V lookup: CDR1 DFQATT, CDR2 SNEGSKA (reference sequence). J gave up 11 bases and V 6 bases, and 15 bases lay outside the gene matches. DNA for the CDR3: TGCAGTGCGAGGGGACTAGCGGGGACTTACAATGAGCAGTACTTC. This translates into CSARGLAGTYNEQYF.

To note about this clonotype: This may stem from a read error, because a much larger clone lies one nucleotide away. This chain joins TRBV20-1 and TRBJ2-5; D may be TRBD2 (6 bases). This CDR3 is 11 amino acids long. Trimming pared 0 bases from V and 12 bases from J, leaving 11 bases between. CDR1 and CDR2 from the germline V gene are DFQATT and SNEGSKA (reference sequence). CDR3 coding DNA: TGCAGTGCTAGAGAAGGGACTGGCAAGTACTTC. This codes for CSAREGTGKYF.

This rearrangement joins TRBV6-6 to TRBJ2-1, with 7 bases identical to TRBD1. The junction had 4 bases not matched to a gene; V was cut back by 6 bases and J by 2 bases. This CDR3 contains 14 residues. Looked up from germline, CDR1 is MNHNY and CDR2 is SVGAGI (reference sequence). CDR3 in amino acids: CASSQGTAYNEQFF. The CDR3 DNA follows: TGTGCCAGCAGCCAAGGGACAGCCTACAATGAGCAGTTCTTC.

This clonotype appeared a few times. This chain uses TRBV7-2 with TRBJ2-7; TRBD2 aligns across 9 bases. The V segment lost 7 bases and the J segment 7 bases; nucleotides outside the gene matches: 11. Germline CDR1 and CDR2: SGHTA and FQGNSA. The CDR3 has 14 residues. The CDR3 loop reads CASTSGEPLHEQYF. In DNA form, the CDR3 reads TGTGCCAGCACTAGCGGGGAACCCTTGCATGAGCAGTACTTC. Supplemented by reference TRBV7-2 and TRBJ2-7, the full variable domain reads GAGVSQSPSNKVTEKGKDVELRCDPISGHTALYWYRQSLGQGLEFLIYFQGNSAPDKSGLPSDRFSAERTGGSVSTLTIQRTQQEDSAVYLCASTSGEPLHEQYFGPGTRLTVT.

This clonotype was detected many times. The chain joins TRBV27 to TRBJ2-5; the D gene could be TRBD1 or TRBD2 (5 bases each). This CDR3 region has 16 residues. V gave up 2 bases and J gave up 5 bases, with 18 bases separating them. Germline CDR1 reads MNHEY; CDR2 reads SMNVEV (reference sequence). CDR3 sequence (DNA): TGTGCCAGCAGTTTAGGGGACCGACAAGGGGTCGAGACCCAGTACTTC. As protein: CASSLGDRQGVETQYF.

This clonotype turned up a few times. A much larger clone differs by one base, so this may be a read error. The chain uses TRBV29-1 and TRBJ1-2, with 9 bases identical to TRBD1. Germline V gives CDR1 SQVTM, CDR2 ANQGSEA. This CDR3 region has 13 residues. The CDR3 spells CSVGTGVNCGYTF. The CDR3 coding sequence is TGCAGCGTTGGGACAGGGGTTAACTGTGGCTACACCTTC.

The rearrangement uses TRBV25-1 and TRBJ2-3; 9 nucleotides line up with TRBD2. Germline CDR1 MGHDK, CDR2 SYGVNS. V was pared by 2 bases and J by 1 base, with 4 bases of the junction left unmatched. This CDR3 spans 16 amino acids. CDR3 sequence (DNA): TGTGCCAGCAGTGAAAGCGGGGGGCGGGGCACAGATACGCAGTATTTT. Its translation: CASSESGGRGTDTQYF.

This clonotype was seen more than once but under ten times. The chain couples TRBV28 to TRBJ1-5; 8 positions agree with TRBD1. Germline-derived CDR1 and CDR2 are MDHEN and SYDVKM. Losses at the gene ends were 6 bases for V and 6 bases for J; bases not matched to a gene: 16. This CDR3 comprises 17 residues. The CDR3 region is CASRDQGAGSDGQPQHF. The CDR3 coding sequence is TGTGCCAGCAGAGACCAGGGGGCCGGGAGCGATGGTCAGCCCCAGCATTTT.

This clonotype appeared many times. The genes are TRBV12-3 or TRBV12-4 and TRBJ2-7; 11 bases are a match to TRBD1. V shed 1 base, J shed 5 bases, and the junction held 10 bases outside the gene matches. The CDR3 totals 17 residues. The CDR3: CASSLEILGQGVDEQYF. The CDR3 coding sequence is TGTGCCAGCAGTTTAGAGATTCTGGGACAGGGGGTGGACGAGCAGTACTTC.

The chain combines TRBV27 with TRBJ2-1; D gene uncertain. The ends were cut back, 0 bases at V and 4 bases at J, with 10 bases in the middle. The germline CDR1 and CDR2 sequences are MNHEY and SMNVEV (reference sequence). This CDR3 is 15 amino acids long. The CDR3 loop reads CASSLSNPLYNEQFF. CDR3 DNA sequence: TGTGCCAGCAGTTTATCGAACCCCCTTTACAATGAGCAGTTCTTC.

The chain combines TRBV20-1 with TRBJ2-5; D possibly matches TRBD1 or TRBD2 (6 bases each). The CDR3 length is 11 residues. Germline CDR1 and CDR2: DFQATT and SNEGSKA (reference sequence). In nucleotides, the CDR3 is TGCACCTTACTAGGGGGGGAGACCCAGTACTTC. This codes for CTLLGGETQYF.

The J gene is TRBJ2-3, the V gene TRBV5-1; TRBD2 aligns across 8 bases. The CDR3 has 16 amino acids. Germline V gene data show CDR1 as SGHRS and CDR2 as YFSETQ. V gave up 4 bases and J gave up 0 bases; unmatched junction bases: 7. The CDR3 protein is CASSDGGGGSTDTQYF. CDR3 DNA sequence: TGCGCCAGCAGCGACGGGGGGGGAGGTAGCACAGATACGCAGTATTTT.